This TCR beta chain was retrieved from a study of post-analysis software for immune sequencing data (dated by TCRdb to 2015 to 2017). Study-level background: Relapsing-remitting, secondary progressive and progressive-relapsing multiple sclerosis were recorded as disease courses, and subtype annotation was lacking for some patients. The patient repertoires were set against about 10 previously published healthy control repertoires from donors whose ages ranged from about 6 to 25 years. A subset of samples was prepared in parallel using single-end sample barcoding, then pooled and co-amplified after Illumina adapter ligation.

The library came from PCR. The instrument given in TCRdb is Illumina HiSeq 2500. To reduce PCR and sequencing biases, unique molecular identifiers were incorporated into the TCR beta cDNA libraries. Roughly 0.5 million cDNA molecules were obtained per 1 to 10 million input T cells, so each molecule approximated one T cell. The patient libraries were prepared and sequenced using the same protocol as the earlier healthy control dataset. Within a given batch, samples were prepared together, multiplexed and sequenced on the same HiSeq lane. Under the source paper's analysis protocol: Raw barcoded reads were processed with MIGEC, discarding single-read molecular identifier groups before consensus assembly and CDR3 extraction. Clonotype tables were post-analysed with VDJtools, normalizing diversity by down-sampling all datasets to the smallest sample size. To correct batch-related cross-sample contamination, repertoire overlap clustering matched CDR3 amino acid sequences but not nucleotide sequences. TCRdb itself trimmed the public reads at Q25 with fastp, ran MiXCR and retained productive beta chains. Rows are unified per CDR3 protein, each entry keeping the most common DNA and genes. The V and J calls reflect TCRdb's pipeline rather than the authors' work. The sample table contains about 770,000 distinct CDR3 sequences; only one count was recorded for just over 45% of them. Roughly 4.4% of the sample comes from the top ten.

About this clonotype itself: What antigen it recognizes has not been identified. Nothing much larger sits one base from this clone, and base qualities are not available.

The cysteine opens and the phenylalanine closes a CDR3 of 13 amino acids. Only the CDR3 DNA stays, 39 bases, in frame from base 1. From the germline V gene (reference sequence), CDR1 is DFQATT and CDR2 is SNEGSKA. The full study reports these points: Significantly lower normalized Chao1 diversity was found in multiple sclerosis patients than in controls, suggesting substantial peripheral T-cell clonal expansion. Strong co-clustering of samples prepared in the same batch was shown by direct clustering with F measure, prompting a batch-effect correction. Roughly 5 TRBV segments, including TRBV5-6, TRBV5-1 and TRBV20-1, were significantly more frequent in patients than controls. The control group was slightly older than the multiple sclerosis patient group.

To demonstrate the VDJtools post-analysis software, TCR beta repertoires were profiled from the peripheral blood of about 13 young patients with multiple sclerosis. The multiple sclerosis patients were children and adolescents ranging in age from about 6 to 17 years. The chain couples TRBV20-1 to TRBJ2-4; the D segment could be TRBD1, given 6 matching bases. The closer fit of TRBJ2-7 to the DNA end suggests the J call may be wrong. The specimen sequenced was blood. The source is a girl aged 5-17 years with multiple sclerosis. The CDR3 loop reads CSARNPPRGEQYF. The nucleotides read TGCAGTGCTAGAAACCCACCCAGGGGCGAGCAGTACTTC.